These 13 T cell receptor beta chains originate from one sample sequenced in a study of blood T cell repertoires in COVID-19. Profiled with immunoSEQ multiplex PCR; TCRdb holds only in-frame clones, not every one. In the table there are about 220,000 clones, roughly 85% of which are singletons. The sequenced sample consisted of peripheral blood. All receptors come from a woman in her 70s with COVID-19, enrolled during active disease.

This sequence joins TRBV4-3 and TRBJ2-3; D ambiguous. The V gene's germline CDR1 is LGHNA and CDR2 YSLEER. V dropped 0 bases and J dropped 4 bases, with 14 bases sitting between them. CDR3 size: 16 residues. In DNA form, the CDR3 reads TGCGCCAGCAGCCAAGAACCAGGCCACGAAGCAGATACGCAGTATTTT. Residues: CASSQEPGHEADTQYF.

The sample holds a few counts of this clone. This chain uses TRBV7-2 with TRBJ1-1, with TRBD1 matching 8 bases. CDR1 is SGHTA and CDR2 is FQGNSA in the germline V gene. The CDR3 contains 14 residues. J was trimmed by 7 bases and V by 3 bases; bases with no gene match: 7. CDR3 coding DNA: TGTGCCAGCAGCTTGACCGGACAGGGTAGTGAAGCTTTCTTT. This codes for CASSLTGQGSEAFF.

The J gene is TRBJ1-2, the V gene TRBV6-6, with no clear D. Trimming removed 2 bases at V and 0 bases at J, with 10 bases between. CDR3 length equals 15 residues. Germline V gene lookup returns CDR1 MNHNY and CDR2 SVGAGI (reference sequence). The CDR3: CASSYNQASNYGYTF. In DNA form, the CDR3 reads TGTGCCAGCAGTTACAACCAGGCCTCTAACTATGGCTACACCTTC.

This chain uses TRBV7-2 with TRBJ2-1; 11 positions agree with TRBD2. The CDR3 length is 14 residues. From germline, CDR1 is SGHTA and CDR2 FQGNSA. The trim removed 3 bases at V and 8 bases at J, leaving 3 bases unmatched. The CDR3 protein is CASSLLAGGHEQFF. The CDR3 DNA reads TGTGCCAGCAGCTTGCTAGCGGGAGGACATGAGCAGTTCTTC.

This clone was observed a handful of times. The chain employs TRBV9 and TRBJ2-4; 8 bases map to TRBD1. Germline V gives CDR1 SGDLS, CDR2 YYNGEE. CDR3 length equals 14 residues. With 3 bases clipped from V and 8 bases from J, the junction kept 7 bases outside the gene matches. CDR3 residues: CASSDSGGADIQYF. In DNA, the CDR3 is TGTGCCAGCAGCGATTCAGGGGGCGCGGACATTCAGTACTTC.

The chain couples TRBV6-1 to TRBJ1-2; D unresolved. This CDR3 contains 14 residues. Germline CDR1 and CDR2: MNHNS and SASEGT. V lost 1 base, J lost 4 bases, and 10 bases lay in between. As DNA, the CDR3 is TGTGCCAGCAGTGAAGGGGGAGGAAGCTATGGCTACACCTTC. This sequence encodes CASSEGGGSYGYTF.

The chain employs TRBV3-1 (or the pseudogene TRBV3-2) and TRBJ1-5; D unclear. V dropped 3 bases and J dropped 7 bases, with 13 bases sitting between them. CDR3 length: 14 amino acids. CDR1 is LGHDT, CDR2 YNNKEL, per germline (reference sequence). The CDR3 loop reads CASSHGSRGQPQHF. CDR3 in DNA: TGTGCCAGCAGCCACGGCAGCCGCGGGCAGCCCCAGCATTTT.

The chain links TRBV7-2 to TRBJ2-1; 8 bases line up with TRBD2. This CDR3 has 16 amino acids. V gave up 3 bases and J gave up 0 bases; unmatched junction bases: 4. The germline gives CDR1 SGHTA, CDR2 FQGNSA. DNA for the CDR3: TGTGCCAGCAGCTTTAGCGGGACCAGCTCCTACAATGAGCAGTTCTTC. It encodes CASSFSGTSSYNEQFF.

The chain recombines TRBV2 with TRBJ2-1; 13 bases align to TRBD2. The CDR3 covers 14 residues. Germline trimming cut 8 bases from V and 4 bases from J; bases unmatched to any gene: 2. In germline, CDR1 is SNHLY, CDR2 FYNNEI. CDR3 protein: CASWGLAGYNEQFF. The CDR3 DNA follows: TGTGCCAGCTGGGGACTAGCGGGATACAATGAGCAGTTCTTC.

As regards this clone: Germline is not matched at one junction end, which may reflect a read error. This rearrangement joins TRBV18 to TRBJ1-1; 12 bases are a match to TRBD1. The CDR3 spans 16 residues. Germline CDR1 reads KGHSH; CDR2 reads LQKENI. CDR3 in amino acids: CASSSLPGQGAPSVVF. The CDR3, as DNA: TGTGCCAGCTCAAGTCTTCCGGGACAGGGGGCGCCGTCGGTGGTCTTT.

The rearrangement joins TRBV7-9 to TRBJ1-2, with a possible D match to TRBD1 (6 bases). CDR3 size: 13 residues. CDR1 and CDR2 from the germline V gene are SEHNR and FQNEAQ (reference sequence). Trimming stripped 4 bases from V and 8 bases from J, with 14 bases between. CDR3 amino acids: CASSSAQGRGYTF. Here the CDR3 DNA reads TGTGCCAGCAGCTCTGCACAGGGAAGGGGCTACACCTTC.

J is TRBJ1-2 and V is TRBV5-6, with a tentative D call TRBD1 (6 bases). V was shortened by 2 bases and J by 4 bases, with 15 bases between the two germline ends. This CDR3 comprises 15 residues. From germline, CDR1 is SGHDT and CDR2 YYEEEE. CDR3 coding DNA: TGTGCCAGCAGCTTTGGGGACACAGTGTTCTATGGCTACACCTTC. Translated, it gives CASSFGDTVFYGYTF.

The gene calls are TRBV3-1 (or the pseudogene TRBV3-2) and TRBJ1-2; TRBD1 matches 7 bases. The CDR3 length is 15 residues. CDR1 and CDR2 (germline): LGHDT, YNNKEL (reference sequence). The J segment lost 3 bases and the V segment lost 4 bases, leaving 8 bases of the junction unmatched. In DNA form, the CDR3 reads TGTGCCAGCAGCCCAGGAAACAGGGGCGACTATGGCTACACCTTC. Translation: CASSPGNRGDYGYTF.